In its sample, the clone carrying this TCR beta chain was seen once. The antigen is undetermined. The sample originates from a study of T cell responses to AZD1222 COVID-19 vaccine. Study-level results: Baseline serostatus was positive in only a handful of AZD1222 recipients.

Libraries were prepared by immunoSEQ multiplex PCR; TCRdb keeps only in-frame clonotypes and omits some of them. Of roughly 160,000 clones in the sample, 90% to 95% were seen once. This CDR3 has 12 amino acids. The germline V gene has CDR1 SGHRS and CDR2 YFSETQ. Trimming removed 4 bases from V and 8 bases from J, with 12 bases in between. The source material was peripheral blood, sampled on day 0 of AZD1222 vaccination. The V call is TRBV5-1, the J call TRBJ1-2, with D uncertain. The TCR sequence derives from an adult in good health. CDR3 DNA: TGCGCCAGCAGCGGTGGAGGATTGGGCTACACCTTC. Amino acids: CASSGGGLGYTF.